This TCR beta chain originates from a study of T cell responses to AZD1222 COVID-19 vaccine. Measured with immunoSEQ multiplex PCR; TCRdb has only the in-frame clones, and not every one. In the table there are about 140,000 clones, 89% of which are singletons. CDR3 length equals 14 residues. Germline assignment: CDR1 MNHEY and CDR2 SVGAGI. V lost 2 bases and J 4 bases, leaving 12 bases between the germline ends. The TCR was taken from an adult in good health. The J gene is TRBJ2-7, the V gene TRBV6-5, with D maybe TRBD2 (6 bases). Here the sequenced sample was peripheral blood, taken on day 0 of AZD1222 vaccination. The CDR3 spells CASSYAGSRYEQYF. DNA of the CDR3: TGTGCCAGCAGTTACGCCGGGAGTAGGTACGAGCAGTACTTC.